These T cell receptor beta chains were read from a single sample in a study of T-cell memory formation after mild COVID-19. TCRdb reanalysed the 5' RACE reads using MiXCR and keeps one entry per CDR3 protein. Altogether under 300,000 distinct CDR3 sequences are present, roughly 17% being singletons, with the ten largest covering roughly a fifth. Material: PBMCs or a T cell subset sorted from them (not recorded which). The origin of the receptors is a man aged 18-30 years who had mild COVID-19 (a few samples of this study predate the infection). Cell type and time point are not known. CDR3s include the opening cysteine and the closing phenylalanine or tryptophan. A D gene is named only where the DNA matches it firmly. Rows may omit the clone size; those that give it use once, few, many or a size class.

CDR3nt	CDR3aa	abundance	d_gene	v_gene	j_gene
TGCGCCAGCAGCTTGGATGCAGCGGGGGTGACAGATACGCAGTATTTT	CASSLDAAGVTDTQYF	few	TRBD2	TRBV5-1	TRBJ2-3
TGTGCCAGCAGTCCGGACGTGTACCAAGAGACCCAGTACTTC	CASSPDVYQETQYF	few	-	TRBV5-4	TRBJ2-5
TGTGCCAGCAGTTTGGGTGGGGACCCCAAAAACATTCAGTACTTC	CASSLGGDPKNIQYF	few	-	TRBV28	TRBJ2-4
TGTGCCAGCAGCCATACAGCCGGGGAGCTGTTTTTT	CASSHTAGELFF	-	-	TRBV7-9	TRBJ2-2
TGCGCCAGCAGCGTCGGGACAACGAACACCGGGGAGCTGTTTTTT	CASSVGTTNTGELFF	-	-	TRBV5-1	TRBJ2-2
TGTGCCAGCAGCTCTCCGGACAGGGGTAGTGAAAAACTGTTTTTT	CASSSPDRGSEKLFF	-	TRBD1	TRBV7-2	TRBJ1-4
TGTGCCAGCAGCGACAGTAACGAAAAACTGTTTTTT	CASSDSNEKLFF	-	-	TRBV4-2	TRBJ1-4
TGCGCCAGCAGCCTCCTTATTCAAGAGACCCAGTACTTC	CASSLLIQETQYF	-	-	TRBV5-1	TRBJ2-5
TGTGCCAGCAGCTCGAGCGGGGGGACAGCCTCTACGCAGTATTTT	CASSSSGGTASTQYF	-	TRBD2	TRBV11-1	TRBJ2-3
TGCGCCAGCCGAAAAGAGCTTACGCAGTATTTT	CASRKELTQYF	-	-	TRBV5-1	TRBJ2-3
TGTGCCAGCAGTTTAAGGCCCGGCAATCAGCCCCAGCATTTT	CASSLRPGNQPQHF	-	-	TRBV27	TRBJ1-5
TGCAGCGTTGGCTCAGGGACCTACAATGAGCAGTTCTTC	CSVGSGTYNEQFF	few	-	TRBV29-1	TRBJ2-1
TGCAGTGCTAGAGGAATGACAGTGTATGGTGGCTACACCTTC	CSARGMTVYGGYTF	-	-	TRBV20-1	TRBJ1-2
TGCGCCAGCAGCTTGTTTGACTCGAGGGTCCCCTACGAGCAGTACTTC	CASSLFDSRVPYEQYF	few	-	TRBV5-1	TRBJ2-7
TGTGCCAGCAGCGGCGGGCTGGGACAGAGCTCTGGAAACACCATATATTTT	CASSGGLGQSSGNTIYF	-	TRBD1	TRBV9	TRBJ1-3
TGCGCCAGCAGCTCGGACAGATATGGCTACACCTTC	CASSSDRYGYTF	-	-	TRBV5-1	TRBJ1-2
TGTGCCAGCAGTTACTCGCAACCTGCGGGGGAGACCCAGTACTTC	CASSYSQPAGETQYF	-	-	TRBV6-5	TRBJ2-5
TGTGCCAGCAGCCCAATACTAGCTTGGGAGACCCAGTACTTC	CASSPILAWETQYF	few	-	TRBV7-2	TRBJ2-5
TGTGCCAGCAGTTTGAGGGATAGCACAGATACGCAGTATTTT	CASSLRDSTDTQYF	-	-	TRBV12-3/TRBV12-4	TRBJ2-3
TGTGCCAGCAATCATGGGGCCGGAGAGACCCAGTACTTC	CASNHGAGETQYF	few	-	TRBV9	TRBJ2-5
TGTGCCAGCAGTTTCTCGGGGGCGCGAACTGAAGCTTTCTTT	CASSFSGARTEAFF	-	-	TRBV12-3/TRBV12-4	TRBJ1-1
TGTGCCAGCAGCCCTCGGCTCGGGGGGACCCAGTACTTC	CASSPRLGGTQYF	few	-	TRBV6-4	TRBJ2-5
TGTGCCAGCAGCTTAACGGGACAGGGGGGCGAGACCCAGTACTTC	CASSLTGQGGETQYF	-	TRBD1	TRBV7-3	TRBJ2-5
TGTGCCAGCAGCCCGCTAGGGGACACCCTCTTGGGGGAGCAGTACTTC	CASSPLGDTLLGEQYF	many	-	TRBV11-2	TRBJ2-7
TGTGCCAGCAGTTACTCGAGCAGGGATGGAAACATTCAGTACTTC	CASSYSSRDGNIQYF	few	-	TRBV6-5	TRBJ2-4
TGTGCCAGCAGCGGTGGAAACACTGAAGCTTTCTTT	CASSGGNTEAFF	many	-	TRBV5-5	TRBJ1-1
TGTGCCAGCAGCAACCGGGCCGCTAGGGATACGCAGTATTTT	CASSNRAARDTQYF	few	-	TRBV7-6	TRBJ2-3
TGTGCCAGCAACGGGCAGGGGGCCTCTGGGGCCAACGTCCTGACTTTC	CASNGQGASGANVLTF	few	TRBD1	TRBV6-6	TRBJ2-6
TGCGCCAGCAGCTTGGGCGGAGCCGTGGGGGACGCAGGCGATCAGCCCCAGCATTTT	CASSLGGAVGDAGDQPQHF	few	-	TRBV5-1	TRBJ1-5
TGTGCCAGCAGCTTTTCTAGTACCACAGATACGCAGTATTTT	CASSFSSTTDTQYF	few	-	TRBV7-9	TRBJ2-3
TGTGCCACCAGTGATTTGGGGACGGGGACAGATACGCAGTATTTT	CATSDLGTGTDTQYF	few	-	TRBV24-1	TRBJ2-3
TGTGCCAGCAACAGGGGTAGCGCAGATACGCAGTATTTT	CASNRGSADTQYF	few	TRBD1	TRBV12-3/TRBV12-4	TRBJ2-3
TGTGCCAGCAGCCTCCGGCCCCACACTGAAGCTTTCTTT	CASSLRPHTEAFF	-	-	TRBV6-6	TRBJ1-1
TGCAGTGCTAGCCCCAGGGTCTACGAGCAGTACTTC	CSASPRVYEQYF	-	-	TRBV20-1	TRBJ2-7
TGTGCCAGCAGCTCAAGGGGGGGCAACGAGCAGTACTTC	CASSSRGGNEQYF	-	-	TRBV12-3/TRBV12-4	TRBJ2-7
TGTGCCAGCAGCCCCCCGCGTGCCGGGGAGCTGTTTTTT	CASSPPRAGELFF	few	-	TRBV25-1	TRBJ2-2
TGTGCCAGCAGTTGGGCTAGCGAGTTCACAGATACGCAGTATTTT	CASSWASEFTDTQYF	many	-	TRBV28	TRBJ2-3
TGTGCCATCAGTGAGTCGCCCTCTAGTCATGGCTACACCTTC	CAISESPSSHGYTF	-	-	TRBV10-3	TRBJ1-2
TGCGCCAGCAGCTTTGGACAGGTCCAAGAGACCCAGTACTTC	CASSFGQVQETQYF	many	TRBD1	TRBV5-1	TRBJ2-5
TGTGCCAGCAGCACTCAGGACCAGGATGCCTATGGCTACACCTTC	CASSTQDQDAYGYTF	-	-	TRBV4-2	TRBJ1-2
TGCGCCAGCAGAAAAGGACAGGCGAACACTGAAGCTTTCTTT	CASRKGQANTEAFF	-	TRBD1	TRBV4-1	TRBJ1-1
TGTGCCACCAGTGATATTGCAGGCCACACCGGGGAGCTGTTTTTT	CATSDIAGHTGELFF	few	-	TRBV24-1	TRBJ2-2
TGTGCCAGCAGCCCCTCCGCCGATGAGCAGTTCTTC	CASSPSADEQFF	few	-	TRBV11-2	TRBJ2-1
TGCGCCAGCAGCTTGGATGGCAGAAATCAGCCCCAGCATTTT	CASSLDGRNQPQHF	-	-	TRBV5-1	TRBJ1-5
TGTGCCAGCAGCCCGGGACTAGCGGGGGTGTACAATGAGCAGTTCTTC	CASSPGLAGVYNEQFF	many	TRBD2	TRBV7-8	TRBJ2-1
TGCAGTGCGCCCCTTACAGGACAGGGCTACGAGCAGTACTTC	CSAPLTGQGYEQYF	few	TRBD1	TRBV20-1	TRBJ2-7
TGTGCCAGCTCACCAAGGCAGTCCCACCAAGAGACCCAGTACTTC	CASSPRQSHQETQYF	once	-	TRBV18	TRBJ2-5
TGTGCCAGTAGTATCGGGACACAAGATACGCAGTATTTT	CASSIGTQDTQYF	few	-	TRBV19	TRBJ2-3
TGTGCCAGCCGGAGACAGGGGGCGGGCGGGGAGCTGTTTTTT	CASRRQGAGGELFF	few	TRBD1	TRBV12-3/TRBV12-4	TRBJ2-2
TGTGCCAGCAGTTTCCAGGGGAGGCAGACCCAGTACTTC	CASSFQGRQTQYF	-	-	TRBV12-3/TRBV12-4	TRBJ2-5
TGCGCCAGCAGCTTGGTCGTGCTAGGAGATGGCTACACCTTC	CASSLVVLGDGYTF	-	-	TRBV5-1	TRBJ1-2
TGTGCCAGCAGTCAAAAACTTGAGCAGTTCTTC	CASSQKLEQFF	once	-	TRBV6-2/TRBV6-3	TRBJ2-1
-	CASVGPGGETQYF	-	-	TRBV6-2/TRBV6-3	TRBJ2-5
TGCAGCGTTGAGTCCGCTAGCGGGGGGGTCGATGAGCAGTTCTTC	CSVESASGGVDEQFF	-	TRBD2	TRBV29-1	TRBJ2-1
TGTGCCAGCAGCCAAGAGGGCGGGACTAATGAAAAACTGTTTTTT	CASSQEGGTNEKLFF	-	-	TRBV4-2	TRBJ1-4
TGTGCCAGCAGCGGCATACGCGGGCGGGGCACCGGGGAGCTGTTTTTT	CASSGIRGRGTGELFF	-	-	TRBV11-2	TRBJ2-2
TGCGCCAGCAGCTTGGGCAGATCGAACACTGAAGCTTTCTTT	CASSLGRSNTEAFF	-	-	TRBV5-1	TRBJ1-1
TGCAGCGGTGGATCGGAGCGGACCTCCTACGAGCAGTACTTC	CSGGSERTSYEQYF	few	-	TRBV20-1	TRBJ2-7
TGCGCCAGCAGCCAAGAGAACAGAAACAGGGTTAGCTCCTACAATGAGCAGTTCTTC	CASSQENRNRVSSYNEQFF	few	-	TRBV4-1	TRBJ2-1
TGCAGTGCTAGAGGAGTTAACTATGGCTACACCTTC	CSARGVNYGYTF	-	-	TRBV20-1	TRBJ1-2